This is a list of T cell receptor beta chains from one sample in a study of molecular identifiers for immune sequencing clone quantification. TCRdb re-derived calls from the PCR reads in MiXCR, one entry per CDR3 protein. The top ten hold about 6.4% of the sample, which has 15,000 to 20,000 distinct CDR3 sequences, 20% to 25% seen once. The sample comprised naive CD8+ T cells from blood, with Jurkat cell RNA spiked in. The source of these receptors is a human donor in good health. Some libraries in this study had Jurkat cell RNA spiked in. The CDR3 runs from the conserved cysteine through the conserved F or W. D genes are given only for firm matches. A row's size may be missing; if present it is once, few, many or a size class.

clone_size d_call j_call v_call cdr3_aa cdr3_nt
. TRBD1 TRBJ1-1 TRBV28 CASSVAGTGDTEAFF TGTGCCAGCAGTGTGGCCGGGACAGGGGACACTGAAGCTTTCTTT
many . TRBJ2-1 TRBV20-1 CSARSLAVESYNEQFF TGCAGTGCTAGAAGTCTCGCGGTTGAGTCCTACAATGAGCAGTTCTTC
many . TRBJ1-3 TRBV12-3/TRBV12-4 CASSVQKRIIYF TGTGCCAGCAGTGTACAAAAACGAATCATATATTTT
many . TRBJ2-7 TRBV10-3 CAISARDDSSYEQYF TGTGCCATCAGTGCCCGGGACGACAGCTCCTACGAGCAGTACTTC
many . TRBJ2-1 TRBV4-1 CASSLSLRNEQFF TGCGCCAGCAGCCTCTCTTTACGCAATGAGCAGTTCTTC
many . TRBJ1-5 TRBV19 CATSPAGGQPQHF TGTGCCACTTCTCCAGCGGGAGGTCAGCCCCAGCATTTT
many TRBD2 TRBJ2-7 TRBV27 CASSLGGIGSYEQYF TGTGCCAGCAGTTTGGGGGGGATCGGCTCCTACGAGCAGTACTTC
many . TRBJ1-6 TRBV11-2 CASSATANSPLHF TGTGCCAGCAGCGCGACAGCTAATTCACCCCTCCACTTT
many . TRBJ2-1 TRBV7-6 CASSLGGQDEQFF TGTGCCAGCAGCTTAGGCGGTCAGGATGAGCAGTTCTTC
. TRBD1 TRBJ2-4 TRBV4-3 CASSQVLQTGKNIQYF TGCGCCAGCAGCCAAGTTTTACAGACAGGGAAGAACATTCAGTACTTC
. . TRBJ1-2 TRBV5-5 CASSSLGARGYGYTF TGTGCCAGCAGCTCACTAGGGGCGCGCGGCTATGGCTACACCTTC
medium-sized . TRBJ1-2 TRBV9 CASSARQYNYGYTF TGTGCCAGCAGCGCAAGACAGTACAACTATGGCTACACCTTC
. TRBD1 TRBJ2-7 TRBV12-3/TRBV12-4 CASSGDSFREQYF TGTGCCAGCAGTGGGGACAGTTTTAGGGAGCAGTACTTC
medium-sized TRBD2 TRBJ2-1 TRBV4-3 CASSEEVAGGLNEQFF TGCGCCAGCAGCGAAGAGGTAGCGGGAGGGTTAAATGAGCAGTTCTTC
medium-sized . TRBJ2-7 TRBV15 CATSRDRANSYEQYF TGTGCCACCAGCAGAGATCGGGCCAACTCCTACGAGCAGTACTTC
medium-sized TRBD1 TRBJ2-7 TRBV6-2/TRBV6-3 CASTDRGFDEQYF TGTGCCAGCACCGACAGGGGATTTGACGAGCAGTACTTC
. . TRBJ2-1 TRBV9 CASSVEANSYNEQFF TGTGCCAGCAGCGTAGAGGCCAACTCCTACAATGAGCAGTTCTTC
few TRBD2 TRBJ2-7 TRBV4-3 CASSLRSLAGGDEQYF TGCGCCAGCAGCCTTAGATCATTGGCGGGAGGCGACGAGCAGTACTTC
many TRBD2 TRBJ2-3 TRBV7-8 CASSSLAGPTDTQYF TGTGCCAGCAGCTCACTAGCGGGGCCCACAGATACGCAGTATTTT
few . TRBJ2-3 TRBV6-5 CASSYLPAAGADTQYF TGTGCCAGCAGTTACCTCCCCGCAGCTGGCGCAGATACGCAGTATTTT
few TRBD2 TRBJ2-1 TRBV28 CASSGGSSYNEQFF TGTGCCAGCAGCGGGGGGAGCTCCTACAATGAGCAGTTCTTC
many . TRBJ2-2 TRBV29-1 CSVEQPNTGELFF TGCAGCGTTGAACAGCCTAACACCGGGGAGCTGTTTTTT
many . TRBJ2-1 TRBV6-5 CASSYIKGNEQFF TGTGCCAGCAGTTATATTAAAGGCAATGAGCAGTTCTTC
. . TRBJ2-7 TRBV19 CASSWALGVYEQYF TGTGCCAGTAGTTGGGCACTGGGGGTCTACGAGCAGTACTTC
many TRBD2 TRBJ2-1 TRBV9 CASSGLAGVTYNEQFF TGTGCCAGCAGCGGACTAGCGGGAGTGACCTACAATGAGCAGTTCTTC
medium-sized . TRBJ1-4 TRBV28 CASSLTTYEKLFF TGTGCCAGCAGTTTAACCACGTATGAAAAACTGTTTTTT
. . TRBJ2-5 TRBV6-6 CASSYSGETQYF TGTGCCAGCAGTTACTCGGGCGAGACCCAGTACTTC
many . TRBJ2-1 TRBV27 CASSYYTGSHEQFF TGTGCCAGCAGCTACTATACAGGGTCGCATGAGCAGTTCTTC
. . TRBJ2-3 TRBV23-1 CGGGQGRIGTDTQYF TGCGGGGGGGGGCAGGGGCGAATCGGCACAGATACGCAGTATTTT
many . TRBJ1-5 TRBV5-5 CASSLAGFSNQPQHF TGTGCCAGCAGCTTGGCAGGGTTCTCGAATCAGCCCCAGCATTTT
. . TRBJ1-1 TRBV29-1 CSVWHSDTEAFF TGCAGCGTGTGGCACAGTGACACTGAAGCTTTCTTT
medium-sized . TRBJ1-1 TRBV9 CASSVAGIAEAFF TGTGCCAGCAGCGTAGCAGGGATCGCTGAAGCTTTCTTT
few TRBD2 TRBJ2-3 TRBV28 CASSLFLAGSSTDTQYF TGTGCCAGCAGTTTATTCCTAGCGGGATCTAGCACAGATACGCAGTATTTT
many . TRBJ2-7 TRBV2 CASTGATSYEQYF TGTGCCAGCACAGGAGCCACCTCCTACGAGCAGTACTTC
. . TRBJ1-2 TRBV2 CASSEGVRSPYYGYTF TGTGCCAGCAGTGAAGGTGTCCGGTCTCCCTACTATGGCTACACCTTC
many . TRBJ1-3 TRBV7-9 CASSADLVDTIYF TGTGCCAGCAGCGCCGACCTCGTGGACACCATATATTTT
many . TRBJ2-1 TRBV29-1 CSARSGAYNEQFF TGCAGCGCTCGATCCGGGGCCTACAATGAGCAGTTCTTC
. TRBD2 TRBJ2-5 TRBV12-3/TRBV12-4 CASSLGLGGNTQYF TGTGCCAGCAGCCTCGGACTGGGGGGGAACACCCAGTACTTT
once . TRBJ2-7 TRBV11-2 CASDAVLGYEQYF TGTGCCAGCGACGCGGTTTTGGGTTACGAGCAGTACTTC
many . TRBJ1-2 TRBV20-1 CSARGQLEGYTF TGCAGTGCTAGAGGGCAGTTGGAGGGCTACACCTTC
few . TRBJ2-7 TRBV15 CATSNRDNPYEQYF TGTGCCACCAGCAACCGGGACAACCCCTACGAGCAGTACTTC
many TRBD1 TRBJ2-7 TRBV28 CASSYAPGQGLYEQYF TGTGCCAGCAGTTACGCCCCAGGACAGGGTTTGTACGAGCAGTACTTC
. . TRBJ2-1 TRBV3-1 CASSQEGGMGYEQFF TGTGCCAGCAGCCAAGAGGGCGGGATGGGGTATGAGCAGTTCTTC
few TRBD1 TRBJ2-7 TRBV28 CASSRRSGQERVWGYYEQYF TGTGCCAGCAGTCGTCGGAGTGGACAGGAGCGAGTGTGGGGATACTACGAGCAGTACTTC
many TRBD2 TRBJ2-5 TRBV7-6 CASSSGLAIETQYF TGTGCCAGCAGCTCGGGACTAGCTATTGAGACCCAGTACTTC
few TRBD2 TRBJ2-1 TRBV19 CASSIVAGGQNEQFF TGTGCCAGTAGTATAGTTGCGGGAGGGCAGAATGAGCAGTTCTTC
many . TRBJ2-7 TRBV28 CASSTPPGQPTYEQYF TGTGCCAGCAGCACCCCCCCTGGTCAGCCGACCTACGAGCAGTACTTC
medium-sized TRBD2 TRBJ2-1 TRBV10-3 CAISEEGSSGEQFF TGTGCCATCAGTGAAGAGGGGTCTAGCGGTGAGCAGTTCTTC
. . TRBJ2-7 TRBV29-1 CSVEGQESSYEQYF TGCAGCGTTGAAGGCCAGGAGAGCTCCTACGAGCAGTACTTC
. . TRBJ2-1 TRBV7-2 CASSLYSRNSYNEQFF TGTGCCAGCAGCTTATACAGCCGCAACTCCTACAATGAGCAGTTCTTC
many TRBD1 TRBJ1-2 TRBV27 CASSSGTGGYGYTF TGTGCCAGCAGTTCTGGGACAGGGGGCTATGGCTACACCTTC
medium-sized . TRBJ1-6 TRBV7-3 CASSRGGGNSPLHF TGTGCCAGCAGCCGCGGGGGGGGGAATTCACCCCTCCACTTT
medium-sized . TRBJ2-7 TRBV7-2 CASSLSGYAKYEQYF TGTGCCAGCAGCTTAAGCGGGTATGCGAAATACGAGCAGTACTTC
medium-sized . TRBJ2-7 TRBV28 CASSLYRESYEQYF TGTGCCAGCAGTTTATACAGGGAGTCCTACGAGCAGTACTTC
. . TRBJ2-7 TRBV21-1 CASSKDYSGRTGTSGRARLEQYF TGTGCCAGCAGCAAAGATTACTCAGGACGGACCGGGACTAGCGGGAGGGCCCGTCTCGAGCAGTACTTC